Listed below are T cell receptor beta chains from one sample, sequenced in a study of blood T cell repertoires in COVID-19. TCRdb's copy holds only in-frame clones and misses some; the assay was immunoSEQ multiplex PCR. The sample holds about 98,000 clones, around 90% seen once. The sample was peripheral blood. These receptors were taken from a man aged 65 to 85 with acute or convalescent COVID-19. Both conserved end residues are part of each CDR3. Part of the rows lack a size; the others show once, few, many or a class for expanded clones.

len: 14; abundance: -; v_gene: TRBV6-5; CDR3aa: CASTFSRQRGILFF
len: 15; abundance: -; v_gene: TRBV11-3; CDR3aa: CASSVITGGGNTIYF
len: 12; abundance: -; v_gene: TRBV29-1; CDR3aa: CSVGAPNYGYTF
len: 14; abundance: -; v_gene: TRBV6-5; CDR3aa: CASRPGQTEGTIYF
len: 14; abundance: -; v_gene: TRBV5-6; CDR3aa: CASSPDRGNGEQFF
len: 14; abundance: -; v_gene: TRBV6-1; CDR3aa: CASSEWLKEGGYTF
len: 16; abundance: -; v_gene: TRBV7-9; CDR3aa: CASSFGSGTTINEQFF
len: 18; abundance: -; v_gene: TRBV27; CDR3aa: CASSLSAAVRTVLSEQYF
len: 13; abundance: -; v_gene: TRBV5-4; CDR3aa: CASSSGQGNEQYF
len: 16; abundance: -; v_gene: TRBV6-1; CDR3aa: CASSALATGGADTIYF
len: 17; abundance: few; v_gene: TRBV6-1; CDR3aa: CASSDPLFEASGYEQYF
len: 15; abundance: -; v_gene: TRBV28; CDR3aa: CASSSHREGTNEQFF
len: 12; abundance: -; v_gene: TRBV10-2; CDR3aa: CASSSSSWTGRF
len: 15; abundance: once; v_gene: TRBV7-2; CDR3aa: CASSVGQGSNQPQHF
len: 15; abundance: -; v_gene: TRBV5-1; CDR3aa: CASSLYPSSGNTIYF
len: 15; abundance: -; v_gene: TRBV6-6; CDR3aa: CASSYSFDGFYGYTF
len: 14; abundance: -; v_gene: TRBV5-6; CDR3aa: CASSRGQGAYGYTF
len: 14; abundance: -; v_gene: TRBV2; CDR3aa: CASSSGLGSYEQYF
len: 16; abundance: -; v_gene: TRBV4-2; CDR3aa: CASSQEEALAKNIQYF
len: 16; abundance: -; v_gene: TRBV28; CDR3aa: CASTPDLANSGNTIYF
len: 15; abundance: -; v_gene: TRBV7-3; CDR3aa: CASSLAGGAYNEQFF
len: 15; abundance: -; v_gene: TRBV7-9; CDR3aa: CASSPSVPSGNTIYF
len: 15; abundance: -; v_gene: TRBV7-8; CDR3aa: CASSLATGGGYGYTF
len: 13; abundance: once; v_gene: TRBV6-1; CDR3aa: CASSEARGTEAFF
len: 17; abundance: -; v_gene: TRBV19; CDR3aa: CASSPGRGTGGSETQYF
len: 15; abundance: -; v_gene: TRBV5-1; CDR3aa: CASSSFPSGQETQYF
len: 19; abundance: -; v_gene: TRBV7-9; CDR3aa: CASSLFSGGASVNTGELFF
len: 15; abundance: -; v_gene: TRBV30; CDR3aa: CAWSRLGGVSTEAFF
len: 14; abundance: -; v_gene: TRBV3-1/TRBV3-2; CDR3aa: CASSNTDRASPLHF
len: 15; abundance: -; v_gene: TRBV6-1; CDR3aa: CASSEIGRGTQAQYF
len: 14; abundance: few; v_gene: TRBV2; CDR3aa: CASGRQSSDQPQHF
len: 17; abundance: -; v_gene: TRBV15; CDR3aa: CATSTEEVGATLGGYTF
len: 12; abundance: few; v_gene: TRBV29-1; CDR3aa: CSGRTNNEKLFF
len: 14; abundance: -; v_gene: TRBV25-1; CDR3aa: CASSESIEGSPLHF
len: 16; abundance: -; v_gene: TRBV28; CDR3aa: CASSFGNRGYTGELFF
len: 13; abundance: -; v_gene: TRBV29-1; CDR3aa: CSVSGRGLSEAFF
len: 15; abundance: -; v_gene: TRBV7-2; CDR3aa: CASSLTSGGAKTQYF
len: 14; abundance: -; v_gene: TRBV28; CDR3aa: CASSTGGDNYGYTF
len: 14; abundance: -; v_gene: TRBV7-2; CDR3aa: CASSPIAGTDTQYF
len: 18; abundance: -; v_gene: TRBV3-1/TRBV3-2; CDR3aa: CASSQVYAGGPRDETQYF
len: 12; abundance: -; v_gene: TRBV5-6; CDR3aa: CASRIPGSEQFF
len: 16; abundance: -; v_gene: TRBV6-5; CDR3aa: CASSYRTSGATDTQYF
len: 16; abundance: once; v_gene: TRBV2; CDR3aa: CASSEARGDSNQPQHF
len: 14; abundance: -; v_gene: TRBV5-1; CDR3aa: CASSIGTARPRAFF
len: 13; abundance: few; v_gene: TRBV20-1; CDR3aa: CSASQGVGNTIYF